The entry below gives a single T cell receptor beta chain sequence along with its context. Its antigen is undetermined. About 39,000 genome equivalents of blood DNA were amplified for TRB. This specimen belongs to a study of T cell clusters in autoimmune cytopenias. Looking at the study overall: A median of 51,575 TRB reads per sample yielded a median around 2,500 distinct clonotypes.

Germline CDR1 is SEHNR and CDR2 is FQNEAQ (reference sequence). The CDR3 consists of 13 residues. Study conclusions and caveats: Active autoimmune hepatitis patients had almost three-fold fewer exclusive TRB clusters than healthy donors.

TRB was amplified by touch-down multiplex PCR, primer pools A and B combined. TCRdb reworked the multiplex PCR reads into one entry per CDR3 protein, no DNA. The table for this sample gives fewer than 8,000 distinct CDR3 sequences. These data also featured in a second study, about T cell repertoires in aging, cancer and after chemotherapy. That report adds: In each cancer cohort, median generation probability increased across chemotherapy, suggesting thymic output rebounded.

This receptor was obtained from a human donor in good health. The rearrangement links TRBV7-9 to TRBJ1-6. Specimen: peripheral blood. The CDR3 reads CASSYLVDSPLHF.